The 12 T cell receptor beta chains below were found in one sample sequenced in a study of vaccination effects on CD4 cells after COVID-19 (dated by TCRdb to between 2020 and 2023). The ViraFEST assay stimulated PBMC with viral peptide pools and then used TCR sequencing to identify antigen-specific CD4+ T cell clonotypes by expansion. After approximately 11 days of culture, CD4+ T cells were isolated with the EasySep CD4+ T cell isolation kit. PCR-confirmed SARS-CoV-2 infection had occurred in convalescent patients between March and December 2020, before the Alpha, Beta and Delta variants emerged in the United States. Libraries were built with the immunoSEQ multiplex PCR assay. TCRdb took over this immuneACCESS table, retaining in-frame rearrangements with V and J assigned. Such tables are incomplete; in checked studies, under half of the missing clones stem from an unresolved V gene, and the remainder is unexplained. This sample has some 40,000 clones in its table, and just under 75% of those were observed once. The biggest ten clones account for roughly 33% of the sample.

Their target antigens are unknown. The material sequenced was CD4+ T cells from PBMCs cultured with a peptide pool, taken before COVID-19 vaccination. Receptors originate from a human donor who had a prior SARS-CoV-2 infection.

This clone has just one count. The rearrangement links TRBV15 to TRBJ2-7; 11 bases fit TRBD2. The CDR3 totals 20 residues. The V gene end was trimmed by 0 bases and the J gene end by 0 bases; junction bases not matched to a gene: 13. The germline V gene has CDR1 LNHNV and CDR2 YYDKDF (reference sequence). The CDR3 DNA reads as TGTGCCACCAGCAGAGATAGGCCGAGGACTAGCGGGCATTCCTCCTACGAGCAGTACTTC. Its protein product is CATSRDRPRTSGHSSYEQYF.

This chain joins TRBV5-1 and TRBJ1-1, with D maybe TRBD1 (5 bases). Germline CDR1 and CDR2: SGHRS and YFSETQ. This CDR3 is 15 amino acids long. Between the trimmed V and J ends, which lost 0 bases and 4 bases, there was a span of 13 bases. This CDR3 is CASSLASGSATEAFF. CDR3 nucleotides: TGCGCCAGCAGCTTGGCATCAGGGTCGGCCACTGAAGCTTTCTTT. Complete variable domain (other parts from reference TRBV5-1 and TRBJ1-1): KAGVTQTPRYLIKTRGQQVTLSCSPISGHRSVSWYQQTPGQGLQFLFEYFSETQRNKGNFPGRFSGRQFSNSRSEMNVSTLELGDSALYLCASSLASGSATEAFFGQGTRLTVV.

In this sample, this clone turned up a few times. CDR3 coding DNA: TGTGCCAGCTCATCACAGGGGGCGCAGGCACCCCTCCACTTT. It codes for CASSSQGAQAPLHF. The chain has TRBV18 and TRBJ1-6, with 9 positions matching TRBD1. CDR1 is KGHSH, CDR2 LQKENI, per germline. This CDR3 spans 14 amino acids. V lost 5 bases to trimming and J lost 11 bases; unmatched junction nucleotides: 7.

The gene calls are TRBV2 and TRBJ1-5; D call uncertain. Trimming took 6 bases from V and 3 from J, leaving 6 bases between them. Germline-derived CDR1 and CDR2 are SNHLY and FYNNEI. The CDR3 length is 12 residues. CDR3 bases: TGTGCCAGCAGGAACACCAATCAGCCCCAGCATTTT. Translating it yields CASRNTNQPQHF.

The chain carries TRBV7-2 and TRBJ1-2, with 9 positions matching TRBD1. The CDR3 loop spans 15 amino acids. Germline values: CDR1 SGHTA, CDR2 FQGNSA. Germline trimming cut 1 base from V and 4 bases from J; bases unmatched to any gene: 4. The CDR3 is CASSLGSGQGYGYTF. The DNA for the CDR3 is TGTGCCAGCAGCTTAGGATCGGGACAGGGCTATGGCTACACCTTC.

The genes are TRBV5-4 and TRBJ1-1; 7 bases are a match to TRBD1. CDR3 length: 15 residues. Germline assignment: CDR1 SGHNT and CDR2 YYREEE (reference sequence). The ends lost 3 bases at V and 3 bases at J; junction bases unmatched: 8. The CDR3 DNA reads TGTGCCAGCAGCTCAAAGACAGGGCTTTACACTGAAGCTTTCTTT. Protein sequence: CASSSKTGLYTEAFF.

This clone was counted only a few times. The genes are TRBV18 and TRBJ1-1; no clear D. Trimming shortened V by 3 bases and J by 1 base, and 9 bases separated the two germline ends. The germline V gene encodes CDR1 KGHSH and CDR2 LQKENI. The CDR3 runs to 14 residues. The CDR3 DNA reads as TGTGCCAGCTCACCTCTAGTGGGGAACACTGAAGCTTTCTTT. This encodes CASSPLVGNTEAFF.

CDR3 bases: TGTGCCTGGGGGGACCGGTCGGAGACCCAGTACTTC. Its protein is CAWGDRSETQYF. The rearrangement links TRBV30 to TRBJ2-5; D assignment may be TRBD1 or TRBD2 (5 bases each). Germline loops: CDR1 GTSNPN, CDR2 SVGIG (reference sequence). V lost 5 bases to trimming and J lost 5 bases, with 12 bases between them. The length of the CDR3 is 12 residues.

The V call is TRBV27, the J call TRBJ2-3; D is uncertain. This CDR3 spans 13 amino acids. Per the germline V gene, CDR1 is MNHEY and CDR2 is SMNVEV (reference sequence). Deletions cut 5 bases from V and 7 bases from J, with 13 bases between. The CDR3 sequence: CASSRNPTYTQYF. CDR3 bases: TGTGCCAGCAGTCGCAACCCTACCTATACGCAGTATTTT.

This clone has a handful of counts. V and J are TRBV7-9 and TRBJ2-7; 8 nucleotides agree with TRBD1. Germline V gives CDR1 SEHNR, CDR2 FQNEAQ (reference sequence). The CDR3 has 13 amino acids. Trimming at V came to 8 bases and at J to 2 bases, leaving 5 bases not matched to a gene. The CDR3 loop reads CASGRTGTYEQYF. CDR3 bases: TGTGCCAGCGGACGGACAGGGACCTACGAGCAGTACTTC.

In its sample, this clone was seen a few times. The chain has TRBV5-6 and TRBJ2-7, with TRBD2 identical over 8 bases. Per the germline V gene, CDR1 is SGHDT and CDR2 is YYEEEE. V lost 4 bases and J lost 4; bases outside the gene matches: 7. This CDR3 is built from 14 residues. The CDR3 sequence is CASSLSGSQYEQYF. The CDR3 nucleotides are TGTGCCAGCAGCCTAAGCGGGAGTCAATACGAGCAGTACTTC.

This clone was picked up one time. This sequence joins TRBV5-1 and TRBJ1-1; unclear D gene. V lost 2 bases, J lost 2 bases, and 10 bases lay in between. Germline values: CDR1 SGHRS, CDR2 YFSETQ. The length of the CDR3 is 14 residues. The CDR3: CASSFLGKNTEAFF. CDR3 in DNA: TGCGCCAGCAGCTTCCTCGGCAAAAACACTGAAGCTTTCTTT.